The present TCR beta chain was sequenced within a study of T cells after yellow fever vaccination. Whole-study results and caveats: The secondary response showed a weaker magnitude and a faster peak, day 5 versus 15. Abundant bulk-derived clonotypes could contaminate FACS-sorted repertoires. The booster saw the reappearance of most primary-vaccination clones (more than 95% CD4, about 88% CD8).

One entry per CDR3 protein results from TCRdb running MiXCR on the 5' RACE reads. Here the sample spans 300,000 to 400,000 distinct CDR3 sequences, roughly 10% being singletons. On this clonotype itself: What it binds is not known.

The V gene lost 0 bases and the J gene lost 7 bases, with 12 bases spanning the gap. Germline V gene sequence: CDR1 LGHNA, CDR2 YNFKEQ. The CDR3 extends over 14 amino acids. This receptor was identified in a man younger than 35 who received the YFV17D yellow fever vaccine. Sequencing was performed on CD4+ T cells sorted from PBMCs, taken 45 days after the yellow fever booster vaccination. V gene TRBV4-2 combines with J gene TRBJ1-1, with a weak D call TRBD1 (5 bases). The CDR3 here is CASSQESRGGEAFF. CDR3 sequence (DNA): TGTGCCAGCAGCCAAGAAAGTCGGGGGGGTGAAGCTTTCTTT.